This TCR beta chain stems from a study of T cells in tuberculosis. Across the study: This South African cohort compared adolescents with or without latent tuberculosis against adults with active tuberculosis.

The data were produced by immunoSEQ multiplex PCR, yet TCRdb's version contains in-frame clones alone and is incomplete. The sample lists 20,000 to 25,000 clones, 97% occurring once. Turning to this clone: No antigen is known for it.

Germline V gene lookup returns CDR1 ENHRY and CDR2 SYGVKD. The CDR3 length is 16 residues. The V segment lost 2 bases and the J segment 4 bases; nucleotides outside the gene matches: 5. Study-level points and caveats: Classification accuracy was 75% to 90% (AUROC 0.7 to 0.95) with the GMM-specific repertoire. Active tuberculosis alpha repertoires lay closer to GMM-specific TCRs than controls'. Smaller alpha distances in active tuberculosis partly reflected shorter CDR3-alpha lengths.

Sequences were obtained from PBMCs. V usage is TRBV10-3 and J usage is TRBJ2-7, with TRBD2 matching over 13 bases. This TCR derives from a donor under 30 with latent tuberculosis or without tuberculosis infection. Written as DNA, the CDR3 is TGTGCCATCAGTGAGCGGACTAGCGGGAGTTTGTACGAGCAGTACTTC. It is translated as CAISERTSGSLYEQYF.